This T cell receptor (beta chain) was documented in a study of blood T cell repertoires in COVID-19. Authors' methods: Estimates of nucleated cell counts were drawn from the amplification of reference gene primers. Assay: immunoSEQ multiplex PCR; the TCRdb copy retains only in-frame clones and omits some. V, J and clone size were drawn from that table, and D and trimming were deduced from the DNA. The sample has some 180,000 clones, 85% to 90% seen once; the top ten hold around 23%. The CDR3 is 12 amino acids. Trimming stripped 4 bases from V and 5 bases from J, with 8 bases between. Germline CDR1 reads MGHDK; CDR2 reads SYGVNS. Participant age was about 18 to 89 years, and participants resided in about two dozen US areas. Which cohort a participant joined came from the clinical history participants gave.

The chain joins TRBV25-1 to TRBJ1-2, with a weak D call TRBD1 (5 bases). Sequencing used PBMCs or T cells enriched from blood (not recorded which). The receptor was derived from a woman in her forties in a cohort exposed to, infected with or recovered from COVID-19 (not recorded which). The CDR3 loop reads CASSVTAYGYTF. In DNA form, the CDR3 reads TGTGCCAGCAGTGTGACAGCATATGGCTACACCTTC.